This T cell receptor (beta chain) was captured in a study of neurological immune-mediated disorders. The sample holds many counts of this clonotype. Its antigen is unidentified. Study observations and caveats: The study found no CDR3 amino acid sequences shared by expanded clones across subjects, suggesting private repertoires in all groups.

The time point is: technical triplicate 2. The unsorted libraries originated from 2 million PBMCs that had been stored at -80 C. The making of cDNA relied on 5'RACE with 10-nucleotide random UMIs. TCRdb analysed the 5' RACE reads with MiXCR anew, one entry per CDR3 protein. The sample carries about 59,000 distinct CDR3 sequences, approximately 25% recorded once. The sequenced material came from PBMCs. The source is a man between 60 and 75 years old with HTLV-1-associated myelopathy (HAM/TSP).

The CDR3 DNA follows: TGTGCCAGCAGTTTGAGTCAGGGGAACACTGAAGCTTTCTTT. Its protein is CASSLSQGNTEAFF. The genes are TRBV27 and TRBJ1-1; tentative D call: TRBD1 (5 bases). V lost 3 bases to trimming and J lost 1 base, with 9 bases between them. Germline lookup yields CDR1 MNHEY and CDR2 SMNVEV (reference sequence). The CDR3 is 14 amino acids.